The source of this TCR beta chain is a study of human thymus T cells. Study outcomes and limitations: Thymic and blood repertoires seemed to favor certain V and J genes. In unrelated individuals, thymic repertoires overlapped highly, according to related research.

Libraries were prepared by immunoSEQ multiplex PCR; TCRdb keeps only in-frame clonotypes and omits some of them. The sample gives under 95,000 clones, 95% of which show up once; 0.034% is in the top ten. Thymus pieces cut out during corrective heart surgery were the tissue that was used. Corrective surgery for congenital heart defects was being performed on the healthy Finnish infants who served as donors. This CDR3 has 14 amino acids. Germline V gives CDR1 MNHNY, CDR2 SVGAGI (reference sequence). Trimming took off 6 bases at V and 0 bases at J, with 12 bases between the two ends. In the case of this clone: Its antigen is still unknown.

The chain carries TRBV6-6 and TRBJ2-7, with D perhaps matching TRBD2 (5 bases). The origin of this receptor is a girl younger than two with a congenital heart defect but otherwise immunologically healthy. The sequencing input was thymus tissue. DNA for the CDR3: TGTGCCAGCAGCCTAGCAGATTTCTCCTACGAGCAGTACTTC. This encodes CASSLADFSYEQYF.